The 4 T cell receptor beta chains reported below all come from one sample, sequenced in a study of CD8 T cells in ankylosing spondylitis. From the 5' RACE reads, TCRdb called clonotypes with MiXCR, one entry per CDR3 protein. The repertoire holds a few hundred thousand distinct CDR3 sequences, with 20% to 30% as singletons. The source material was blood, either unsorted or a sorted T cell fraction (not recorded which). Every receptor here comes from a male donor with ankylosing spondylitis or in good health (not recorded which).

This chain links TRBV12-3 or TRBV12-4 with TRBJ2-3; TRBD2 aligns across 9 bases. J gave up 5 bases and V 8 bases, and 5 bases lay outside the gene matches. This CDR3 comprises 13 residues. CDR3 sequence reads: CASQAGGGDTQYF. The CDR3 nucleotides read TGTGCCAGCCAAGCGGGGGGAGGAGATACGCAGTATTTT.

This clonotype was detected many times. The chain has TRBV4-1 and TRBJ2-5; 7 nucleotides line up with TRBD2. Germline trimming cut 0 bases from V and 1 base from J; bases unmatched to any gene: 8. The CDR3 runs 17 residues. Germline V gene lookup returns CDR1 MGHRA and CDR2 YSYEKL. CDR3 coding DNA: TGCGCCAGCAGCCAAGACCGGGCTAGCGGTTCCCAAGAGACCCAGTACTTC. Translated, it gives CASSQDRASGSQETQYF.

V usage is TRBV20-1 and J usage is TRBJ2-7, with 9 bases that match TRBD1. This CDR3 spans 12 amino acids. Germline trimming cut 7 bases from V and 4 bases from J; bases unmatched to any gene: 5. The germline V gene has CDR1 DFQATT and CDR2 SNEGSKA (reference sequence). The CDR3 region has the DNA TGCAGTGGGACGGGACAGGGATACGAGCAGTACTTC. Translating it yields CSGTGQGYEQYF.

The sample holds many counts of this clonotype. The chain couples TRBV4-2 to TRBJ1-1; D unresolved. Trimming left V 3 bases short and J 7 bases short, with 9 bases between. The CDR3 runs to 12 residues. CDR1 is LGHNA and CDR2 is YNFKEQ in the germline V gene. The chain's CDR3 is CASSQSISEAFF. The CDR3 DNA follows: TGTGCCAGCAGCCAGTCTATTAGTGAAGCTTTCTTT.